The 11 T cell receptor beta chains below were found in one sample sequenced in a study of PD-1 blockade in classical Hodgkin lymphoma. Repertoires were generated with immunoSEQ multiplex PCR, while TCRdb's copy carries only in-frame clones and drops some. The sample includes about 62,000 clones, about 91% of them seen just once. All the patients suffered relapse after autologous stem cell transplantation, and brentuximab vedotin exposure differed. The sample here was peripheral blood mononuclear cells (PBMCs), taken at baseline. The receptors were gathered from a human donor with classical Hodgkin lymphoma.

CDR3 in amino acids: CASSYQGQREFETQYF. In nucleotides, the CDR3 is TGTGCCAGCAGTTATCAAGGACAGCGGGAGTTTGAGACCCAGTACTTC. The rearrangement links TRBV6-6 to TRBJ2-5, with TRBD2 matching over 8 bases. This CDR3 is 16 amino acids long. The V segment lost 3 bases and the J segment 5 bases; nucleotides outside the gene matches: 11. Germline V gene lookup returns CDR1 MNHNY and CDR2 SVGAGI (reference sequence).

In this sample, this clone turned up once. This chain joins TRBV30 and TRBJ1-1; D may be TRBD1 (5 bases). The CDR3 sequence is 13 residues long. Trimming took 3 bases from V and 5 from J, leaving 13 bases between them. Looked up from germline, CDR1 is GTSNPN and CDR2 is SVGIG (reference sequence). The CDR3 coding sequence is TGTGCCTGGAGAGGACGGGGCGATACTGAAGCTTTCTTT. Protein sequence: CAWRGRGDTEAFF.

The chain uses TRBV14 and TRBJ1-2; D call uncertain. This CDR3 spans 17 amino acids. The germline V gene has CDR1 SGHDN and CDR2 FVKESK. V was shortened by 4 bases and J by 4 bases, with 22 bases between the two germline ends. CDR3 in amino acids: CASSPQGPGPTSYGYTF. The CDR3 DNA reads TGTGCCAGCAGCCCACAAGGACCTGGACCGACTAGCTATGGCTACACCTTC.

The chain is built from TRBV28 and TRBJ1-5, with 7 positions matching TRBD1. CDR1 and CDR2 from the germline V gene are MDHEN and SYDVKM. Trimming removed 5 bases from V and 3 bases from J; junction bases left unmatched: 7. This CDR3 has 15 residues. The CDR3 sequence: CASSPRGNPNQPQHF. The CDR3 nucleotides are TGTGCCAGCAGTCCCAGGGGGAATCCCAATCAGCCCCAGCATTTT.

This sequence joins TRBV7-9 and TRBJ1-6, with 8 bases aligning to TRBD1. Per the germline V gene, CDR1 is SEHNR and CDR2 is FQNEAQ (reference sequence). V shed 3 bases, J shed 10 bases, and the junction held 8 bases outside the gene matches. This CDR3 is 15 amino acids long. Here the CDR3 DNA reads TGTGCCAGCAGCTTGGGGGGCAGGGGGCTGTCACCCCTCCACTTT. It translates to CASSLGGRGLSPLHF. The full variable domain, completed using reference TRBV7-9 and TRBJ1-6, is DTGVSQNPRHKITKRGQNVTFRCDPISEHNRLYWYRQTLGQGPEFLTYFQNEAQLEKSRLLSDRFSAERPKGSFSTLEIQRTEQGDSAMYLCASSLGGRGLSPLHFGNGTRLTVT.

This chain connects TRBV30 to TRBJ1-5; 8 bases fit TRBD1. The CDR3 has 14 amino acids. The V segment lost 1 base and the J segment 2 bases; nucleotides outside the gene matches: 1. Germline V lookup: CDR1 GTSNPN, CDR2 SVGIG (reference sequence). The CDR3 region has the DNA TGTGCCTGGAGTGACAGGGGGGGCAATCAGCCCCAGCATTTT. Translating gives CAWSDRGGNQPQHF.

The chain is built from TRBV11-2 and TRBJ2-1, with TRBD2 as a possible D gene (6 bases). CDR3 length: 14 residues. Between the trimmed V and J ends, which lost 7 bases and 6 bases, there was a span of 16 bases. Germline assignment: CDR1 SGHAT and CDR2 FQNNGV. For the CDR3, the DNA is TGTGCCAGCAAGGGATATGGGACTCCCAATGAGCAGTTCTTC. Its translation is CASKGYGTPNEQFF. Using reference TRBV11-2 and TRBJ2-1 for the parts outside the CDR3, the full variable domain is EAGVAQSPRYKIIEKRQSVAFWCNPISGHATLYWYQQILGQGPKLLIQFQNNGVVDDSQLPKDRFSAERLKGVDSTLKIQPAKLEDSAVYLCASKGYGTPNEQFFGPGTRLTVL.

The chain recombines TRBV7-2 with TRBJ2-2; D perhaps matches TRBD1 (5 bases). CDR3 length equals 15 residues. Germline CDR1 reads SGHTA; CDR2 reads FQGNSA. V was trimmed by 1 base and J by 0 bases, leaving 6 bases between them. CDR3 coding DNA: TGTGCCAGCAGCTTAGACAGGCCGAACACCGGGGAGCTGTTTTTT. Translating gives CASSLDRPNTGELFF.

The V gene is TRBV5-4, the J gene TRBJ1-2; maybe TRBD1 (5 bases). The germline CDR1 and CDR2 sequences are SGHNT and YYREEE (reference sequence). V lost 0 bases, J lost 2 bases, and 5 bases lay in between. This CDR3 region has 13 residues. The CDR3 loop is CASSLDRNYGYTF. The CDR3 DNA follows: TGTGCCAGCAGCTTGGACAGGAACTATGGCTACACCTTC. Full variable domain (rest looked up from reference TRBV5-4 and TRBJ1-2): ETGVTQSPTHLIKTRGQQVTLRCSSQSGHNTVSWYQQALGQGPQFIFQYYREEENGRGNFPPRFSGLQFPNYSSELNVNALELDDSALYLCASSLDRNYGYTFGSGTRLTVV.

The chain joins TRBV28 to TRBJ2-1; 9 bases map to TRBD2. This CDR3 is 15 amino acids long. Trimming took 7 bases from V and 7 from J; bases not matched to a gene: 11. CDR1 MDHEN and CDR2 SYDVKM come from the germline V gene. The CDR3 protein is CASTRLAEWGNEQFF. The CDR3 nucleotides are TGTGCCAGCACGAGACTAGCGGAATGGGGGAATGAGCAGTTCTTC.

J is TRBJ2-3 and V is TRBV29-1; no clear D. Germline assignment: CDR1 SQVTM and CDR2 ANQGSEA. The CDR3 consists of 13 residues. The V gene lost 4 bases and the J gene lost 0 bases, with 8 bases spanning the gap. CDR3 bases: TGCAGCGTTGCAGAACTTAGCACAGATACGCAGTATTTT. Encoded protein: CSVAELSTDTQYF.